Included here is one T cell receptor beta chain sequence, with context. V was clipped by 4 bases and J by 7 bases, with 10 bases between them. From germline, CDR1 is SQVTM and CDR2 ANQGSEA. This CDR3 has 12 amino acids. Using immunoSEQ multiplex PCR, the repertoire was profiled, and TCRdb retains in-frame clones only, with some absent. The profile shows roughly 190,000 clones, 90% to 95% of them singletons. The data originate from a study of control samples from healthy donors and cancer patients. The material sequenced was blood. The J gene is TRBJ1-4, the V gene TRBV29-1; D remains ambiguous. This TCR was sampled from a woman between 25 and 40 years old in good health. The CDR3 reads CSVGREGEKLFF. The DNA for the CDR3 is TGCAGCGTTGGTAGGGAGGGTGAAAAACTGTTTTTT.